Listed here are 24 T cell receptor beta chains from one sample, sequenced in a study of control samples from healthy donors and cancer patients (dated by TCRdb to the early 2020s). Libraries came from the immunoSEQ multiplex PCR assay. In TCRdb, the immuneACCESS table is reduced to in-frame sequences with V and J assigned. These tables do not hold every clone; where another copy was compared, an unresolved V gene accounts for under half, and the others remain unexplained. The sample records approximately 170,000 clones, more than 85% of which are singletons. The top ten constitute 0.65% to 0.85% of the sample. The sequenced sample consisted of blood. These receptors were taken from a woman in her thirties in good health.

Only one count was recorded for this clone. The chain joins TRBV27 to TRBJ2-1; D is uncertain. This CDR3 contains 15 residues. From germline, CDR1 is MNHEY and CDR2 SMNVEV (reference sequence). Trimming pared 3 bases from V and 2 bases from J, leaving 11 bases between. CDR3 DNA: TGTGCCAGCAGTTTCGGTCTACCCCCCTACAATGAGCAGTTCTTC. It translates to CASSFGLPPYNEQFF.

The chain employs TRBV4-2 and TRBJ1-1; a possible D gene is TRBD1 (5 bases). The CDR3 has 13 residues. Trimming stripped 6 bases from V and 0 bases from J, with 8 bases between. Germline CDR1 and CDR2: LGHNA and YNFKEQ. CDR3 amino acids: CASRSTVNTEAFF. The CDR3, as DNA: TGTGCCAGCAGATCGACAGTGAACACTGAAGCTTTCTTT.

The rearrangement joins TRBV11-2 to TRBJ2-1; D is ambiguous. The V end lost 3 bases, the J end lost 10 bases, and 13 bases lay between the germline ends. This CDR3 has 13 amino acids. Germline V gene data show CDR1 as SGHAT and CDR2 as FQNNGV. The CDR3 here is CASSFSRIREQFF. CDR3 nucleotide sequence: TGTGCCAGCAGCTTTTCCCGGATCCGGGAGCAGTTCTTC.

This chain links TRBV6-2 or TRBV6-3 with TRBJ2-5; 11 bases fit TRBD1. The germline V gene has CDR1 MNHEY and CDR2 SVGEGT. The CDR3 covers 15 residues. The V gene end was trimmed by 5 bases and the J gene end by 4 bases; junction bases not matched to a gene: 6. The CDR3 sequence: CASSIGTGGGETQYF. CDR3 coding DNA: TGTGCCAGCAGTATCGGGACAGGGGGAGGAGAGACCCAGTACTTC.

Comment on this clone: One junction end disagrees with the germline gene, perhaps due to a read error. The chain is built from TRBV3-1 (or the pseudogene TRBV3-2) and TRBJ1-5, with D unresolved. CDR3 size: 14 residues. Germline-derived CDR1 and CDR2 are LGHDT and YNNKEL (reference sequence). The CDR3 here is CASSSTTSSQPQHF. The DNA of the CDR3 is TGTGCCAGCAGCTCGACGACAAGCAGTCAGCCCCAGCATTTT.

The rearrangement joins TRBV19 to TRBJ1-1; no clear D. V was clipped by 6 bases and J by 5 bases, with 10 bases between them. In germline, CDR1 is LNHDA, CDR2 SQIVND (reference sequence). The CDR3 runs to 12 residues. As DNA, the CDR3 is TGTGCCAGTAGGTCCGGGTTGACTGAAGCTTTCTTT. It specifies CASRSGLTEAFF.

CDR3: CAISGLAGGEQYF. The CDR3 bases are TGTGCCATCAGTGGACTAGCGGGAGGGGAGCAGTACTTC. The V call is TRBV10-3, the J call TRBJ2-7; 14 nucleotides match TRBD2. The germline V gene has CDR1 ENHRY and CDR2 SYGVKD. Unmatched junction bases numbered 0, after V lost 4 bases and J lost 7 bases. The CDR3 contains 13 residues.

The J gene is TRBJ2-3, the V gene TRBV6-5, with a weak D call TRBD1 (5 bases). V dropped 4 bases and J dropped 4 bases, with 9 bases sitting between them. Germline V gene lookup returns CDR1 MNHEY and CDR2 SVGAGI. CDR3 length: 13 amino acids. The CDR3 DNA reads TGTGCCAGCAGTTTCCCAGGGTCAGATACGCAGTATTTT. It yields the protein CASSFPGSDTQYF.

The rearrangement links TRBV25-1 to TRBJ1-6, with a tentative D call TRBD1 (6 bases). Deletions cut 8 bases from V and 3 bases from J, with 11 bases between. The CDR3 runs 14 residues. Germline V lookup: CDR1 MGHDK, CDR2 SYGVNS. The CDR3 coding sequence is TGTGCCAGCGGGCCAGGGGACTATAATTCACCCCTCCACTTT. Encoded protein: CASGPGDYNSPLHF.

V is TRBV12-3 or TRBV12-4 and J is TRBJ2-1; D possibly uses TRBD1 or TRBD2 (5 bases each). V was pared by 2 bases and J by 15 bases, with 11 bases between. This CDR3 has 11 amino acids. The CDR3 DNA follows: TGTGCCAGCAGTTTATTGGGGGACCGGTTCTTC. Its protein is CASSLLGDRFF.

The CDR3 loop reads CASSVTGTGELFF. CDR3 DNA sequence: TGTGCCAGCAGTGTTACGGGCACCGGGGAGCTGTTTTTT. The chain carries TRBV6-4 and TRBJ2-2, with D unresolved. This CDR3 has 13 residues. The germline V gene encodes CDR1 MRHNA and CDR2 SNTAGT. The germline V and J ends were trimmed by 4 bases and 4 bases, with 7 bases remaining between them.

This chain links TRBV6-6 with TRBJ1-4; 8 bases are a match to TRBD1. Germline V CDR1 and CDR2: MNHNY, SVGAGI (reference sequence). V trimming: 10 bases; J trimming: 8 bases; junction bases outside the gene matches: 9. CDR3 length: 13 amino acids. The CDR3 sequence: CATQGTGEEKLFF. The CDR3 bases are TGTGCCACGCAGGGGACAGGCGAGGAAAAACTGTTTTTT.

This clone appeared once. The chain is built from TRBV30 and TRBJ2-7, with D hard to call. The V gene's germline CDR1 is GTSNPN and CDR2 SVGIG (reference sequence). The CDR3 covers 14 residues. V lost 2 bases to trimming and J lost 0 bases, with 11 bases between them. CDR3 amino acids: CAWSPFPSSYEQYF. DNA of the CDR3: TGTGCCTGGAGTCCGTTCCCGAGCTCCTACGAGCAGTACTTC.

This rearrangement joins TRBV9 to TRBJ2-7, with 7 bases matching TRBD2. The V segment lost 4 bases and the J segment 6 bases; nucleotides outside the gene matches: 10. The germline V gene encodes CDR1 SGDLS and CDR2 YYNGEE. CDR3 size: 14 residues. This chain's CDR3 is CASSSRLASAEQYF. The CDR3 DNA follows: TGTGCCAGCAGCTCCCGACTAGCCAGTGCCGAGCAGTACTTC.

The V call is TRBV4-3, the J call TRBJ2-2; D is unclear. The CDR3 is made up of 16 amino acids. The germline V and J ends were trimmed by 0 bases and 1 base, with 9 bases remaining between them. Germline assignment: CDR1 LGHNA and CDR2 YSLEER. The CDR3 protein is CASSQETDMNTGELFF. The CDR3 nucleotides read TGCGCCAGCAGCCAAGAGACGGATATGAACACCGGGGAGCTGTTTTTT.

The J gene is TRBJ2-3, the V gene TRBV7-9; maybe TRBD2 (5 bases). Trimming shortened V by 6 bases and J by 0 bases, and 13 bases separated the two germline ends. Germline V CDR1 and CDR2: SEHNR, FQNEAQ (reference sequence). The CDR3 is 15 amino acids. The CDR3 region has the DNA TGTGCCAGCAGAAAAGACCGGGGTAGCACAGATACGCAGTATTTT. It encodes CASRKDRGSTDTQYF.

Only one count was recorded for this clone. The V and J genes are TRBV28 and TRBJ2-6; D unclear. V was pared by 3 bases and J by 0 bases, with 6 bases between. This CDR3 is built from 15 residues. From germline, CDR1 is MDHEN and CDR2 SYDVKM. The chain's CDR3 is CASSLDYSGANVLTF. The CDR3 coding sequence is TGTGCCAGCAGTTTGGATTACTCTGGGGCCAACGTCCTGACTTTC.

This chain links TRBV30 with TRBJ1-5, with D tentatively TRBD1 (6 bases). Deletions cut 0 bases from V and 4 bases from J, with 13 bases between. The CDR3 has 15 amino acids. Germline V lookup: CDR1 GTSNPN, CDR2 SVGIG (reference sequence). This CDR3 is CAWSVRGDSNQPQHF. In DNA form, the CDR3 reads TGTGCCTGGAGTGTAAGGGGGGACTCTAATCAGCCCCAGCATTTT.

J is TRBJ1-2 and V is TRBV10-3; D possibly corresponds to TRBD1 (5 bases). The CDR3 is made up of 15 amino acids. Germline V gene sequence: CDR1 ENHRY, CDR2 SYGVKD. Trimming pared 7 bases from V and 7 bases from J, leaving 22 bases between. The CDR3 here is CAINTPTAAKAGYTF. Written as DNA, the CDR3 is TGTGCCATCAACACTCCGACAGCGGCTAAGGCTGGCTACACCTTC.

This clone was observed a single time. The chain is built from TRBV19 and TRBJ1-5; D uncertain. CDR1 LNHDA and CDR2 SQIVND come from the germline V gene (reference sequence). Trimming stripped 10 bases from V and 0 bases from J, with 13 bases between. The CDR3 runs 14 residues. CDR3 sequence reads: CATRAGDSNQPQHF. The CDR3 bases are TGTGCCACGAGAGCAGGAGATAGCAATCAGCCCCAGCATTTT.

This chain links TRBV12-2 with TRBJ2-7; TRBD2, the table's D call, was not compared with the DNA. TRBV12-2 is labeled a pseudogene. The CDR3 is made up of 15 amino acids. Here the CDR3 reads CASRFIASSSYEQYF. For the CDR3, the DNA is TGTGCAAGTCGCTTTATAGCGTCCAGCTCCTACGAGCAGTACTTC.

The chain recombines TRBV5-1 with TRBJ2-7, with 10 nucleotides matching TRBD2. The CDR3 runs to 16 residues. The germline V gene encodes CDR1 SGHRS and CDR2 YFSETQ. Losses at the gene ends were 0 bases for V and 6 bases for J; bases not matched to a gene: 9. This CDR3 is CASSLVPWTSGGEQYF. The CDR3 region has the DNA TGCGCCAGCAGCTTGGTTCCATGGACTAGCGGAGGCGAGCAGTACTTC.

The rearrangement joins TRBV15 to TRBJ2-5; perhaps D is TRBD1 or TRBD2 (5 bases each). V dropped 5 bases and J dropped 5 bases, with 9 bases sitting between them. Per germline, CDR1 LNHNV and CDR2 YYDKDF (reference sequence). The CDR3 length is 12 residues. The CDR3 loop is CATSVGTETQYF. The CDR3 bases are TGTGCCACCAGCGTCGGGACGGAGACCCAGTACTTC.

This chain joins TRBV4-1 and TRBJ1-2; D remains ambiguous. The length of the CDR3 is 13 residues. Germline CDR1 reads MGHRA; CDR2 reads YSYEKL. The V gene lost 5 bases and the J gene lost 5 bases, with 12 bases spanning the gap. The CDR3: CASSERFTYGYTF. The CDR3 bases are TGCGCCAGCAGCGAAAGATTCACGTATGGCTACACCTTC.